Each of the 26 T cell receptor beta chains below was sequenced from the same sample in a study of control samples from healthy donors and cancer patients. Clones were read by immunoSEQ multiplex PCR, and TCRdb kept only the in-frame ones, dropping some. This sample has some 130,000 clones, with 80% to 95% found just once. The material sequenced was blood. The receptors were sampled from a man aged 18 to 29 in good health.

This clone occurred once. This chain connects TRBV3-1 (or the pseudogene TRBV3-2) to TRBJ1-1, with 9 bases that match TRBD1. The CDR3 sequence is 16 residues long. V shed 3 bases and J 3 bases; nucleotides not matched to a gene: 8. CDR1 is LGHDT and CDR2 is YNNKEL in the germline V gene (reference sequence). Here the CDR3 DNA reads TGTGCCAGCAGCCAGAGACAGGGGGGTACGGACACTGAAGCTTTCTTT. It yields the protein CASSQRQGGTDTEAFF.

J is TRBJ2-7 and V is TRBV5-1; D uncertain. Germline lookup yields CDR1 SGHRS and CDR2 YFSETQ. This CDR3 has 15 amino acids. Trimming removed 1 base at V and 5 bases at J, with 16 bases between. The CDR3 DNA follows: TGCGCCAGCAGCTTGTACGAGTCTGCCGTCAACGAGCAGTACTTC. Amino acids: CASSLYESAVNEQYF.

The gene calls are TRBV7-9 and TRBJ2-5; 9 bases fit TRBD1. The CDR3 totals 15 residues. The germline gives CDR1 SEHNR, CDR2 FQNEAQ (reference sequence). Germline trimming cut 3 bases from V and 1 base from J; bases unmatched to any gene: 3. This CDR3 is CASSLIQGAQETQYF. DNA for the CDR3: TGTGCCAGCAGCTTGATACAGGGGGCCCAAGAGACCCAGTACTTC.

The rearrangement links TRBV10-1 to TRBJ1-2; D is undetermined. Between the trimmed V and J ends, which lost 3 bases and 6 bases, there was a span of 20 bases. The CDR3 sequence is 16 residues long. Germline CDR1 is WNHNN and CDR2 is SYGVQD (reference sequence). In nucleotides, the CDR3 is TGCGCCAGCAGTGATTTGCCAAAAGGAAGGGCGCATGGCTACACCTTC. The encoded protein is CASSDLPKGRAHGYTF.

This rearrangement joins TRBV5-4 to TRBJ2-5; a possible D gene is TRBD2 (5 bases). CDR3 size: 15 residues. Trimming stripped 0 bases from V and 5 bases from J, with 14 bases between. The germline V gene has CDR1 SGHNT and CDR2 YYREEE (reference sequence). The CDR3 nucleotides are TGTGCCAGCAGCTTGGTCCACACTTCGGGGGAGACCCAGTACTTC. It translates to CASSLVHTSGETQYF.

The chain joins TRBV10-3 to TRBJ1-1; 7 nucleotides agree with TRBD1. CDR1 and CDR2 from the germline V gene are ENHRY and SYGVKD. Trimming cost V 7 bases and J 1 base; bases outside gene matches: 3. The CDR3 length is 13 residues. This chain's CDR3 is CAITRDRNTEAFF. For the CDR3, the DNA is TGTGCCATCACTCGGGACAGGAACACTGAAGCTTTCTTT.

The CDR3 DNA follows: TGTGCCAGCAGCGCCCCCGGGACAGGGATCTCTGAAGCTTTCTTT. It translates to CASSAPGTGISEAFF. The chain carries TRBV7-3 and TRBJ1-1; 9 nucleotides match TRBD1. V dropped 5 bases and J dropped 6; count of bases not matched to a gene: 10. Germline V gene sequence: CDR1 SGHTA, CDR2 FQGTGA. This CDR3 is 15 amino acids long.

The chain employs TRBV30 and TRBJ2-7; 11 bases fit TRBD2. Germline V gives CDR1 GTSNPN, CDR2 SVGIG (reference sequence). Trimming cost V 5 bases and J 2 bases; bases outside gene matches: 5. This CDR3 region has 14 residues. The CDR3 region is CAWDTSGGAYEQYF. DNA of the CDR3: TGTGCCTGGGACACTAGCGGGGGAGCCTACGAGCAGTACTTC.

J is TRBJ2-4 and V is TRBV5-5; D may match TRBD1 or TRBD2 (5 bases each). Germline CDR1 is SGHKS and CDR2 is YYEKEE (reference sequence). Trimming took 0 bases from V and 2 from J, leaving 6 bases between them. The CDR3 has 14 amino acids. This CDR3 reads CASSLAGPKNIQYF. CDR3 sequence (DNA): TGTGCCAGCAGCTTGGCGGGGCCCAAAAACATTCAGTACTTC.

The chain joins TRBV7-9 to TRBJ1-5; D gene unclear. This CDR3 is 14 amino acids long. In germline, CDR1 is SEHNR, CDR2 FQNEAQ (reference sequence). The V gene lost 1 base and the J gene lost 15 bases, with 19 bases spanning the gap. This CDR3 is CASSLGGVDGLWHF. The CDR3 DNA reads TGTGCCAGCAGCTTAGGGGGTGTTGATGGTCTATGGCATTTT.

V is TRBV9 and J is TRBJ1-1; no firm D call. CDR3 size: 13 residues. V was trimmed by 7 bases and J by 5 bases, leaving 15 bases between them. The germline V gene encodes CDR1 SGDLS and CDR2 YYNGEE. The CDR3 sequence is CASGPPQGTEAFF. CDR3 nucleotide sequence: TGTGCCAGCGGCCCCCCCCAAGGGACTGAAGCTTTCTTT.

The V call is TRBV27, the J call TRBJ1-2; D might be TRBD1 (6 bases). The CDR3 is 17 amino acids. V was clipped by 1 base and J by 8 bases, with 23 bases between them. Per germline, CDR1 MNHEY and CDR2 SMNVEV (reference sequence). The CDR3: CASSLLTSGATGEGYTF. The CDR3, as DNA: TGTGCCAGCAGTTTATTGACATCAGGGGCCACCGGCGAAGGCTACACCTTC.

The chain has TRBV10-1 and TRBJ1-5, with 9 bases identical to TRBD1. Germline V lookup: CDR1 WNHNN, CDR2 SYGVQD (reference sequence). Losses at the gene ends were 4 bases for V and 6 bases for J; bases not matched to a gene: 7. This CDR3 has 15 residues. CDR3 nucleotides: TGCGCCAGCAGTGGCCCCGGGACAGGGATTCAGCCCCAGCATTTT. Protein: CASSGPGTGIQPQHF.

V is TRBV14 and J is TRBJ2-3; no reliable D call. CDR1 is SGHDN, CDR2 FVKESK, per germline. The CDR3 runs to 15 residues. V dropped 3 bases and J dropped 4 bases, with 14 bases sitting between them. The chain's CDR3 is CASSQIRVASDTQYF. CDR3 DNA sequence: TGTGCCAGCAGCCAGATACGGGTTGCGTCAGATACGCAGTATTTT.

This clone was counted once. The chain recombines TRBV29-1 with TRBJ2-7, with D possibly matching TRBD2 (6 bases). Trimming pared 4 bases from V and 0 bases from J, leaving 10 bases between. The CDR3 extends over 13 amino acids. Germline V lookup: CDR1 SQVTM, CDR2 ANQGSEA. CDR3 sequence (DNA): TGCAGCGTTGTACGGGGGAGCTCCTACGAGCAGTACTTC. This gives the protein CSVVRGSSYEQYF.

This chain connects TRBV5-5 to TRBJ1-5; 9 bases match TRBD1. After removal of 2 bases from V and 2 bases from J, the junction contained 5 bases not matched to a gene. The germline CDR1 and CDR2 sequences are SGHKS and YYEKEE (reference sequence). This CDR3 has 16 residues. The CDR3 bases are TGTGCCAGCAGCTTTAGGTGGACAGGGGGCAATCAGCCCCAGCATTTT. Protein: CASSFRWTGGNQPQHF. Filled out from reference TRBV5-5 and TRBJ1-5, the complete variable domain reads DAGVTQSPTHLIKTRGQQVTLRCSPISGHKSVSWYQQVLGQGPQFIFQYYEKEERGRGNFPDRFSARQFPNYSSELNVNALLLGDSALYLCASSFRWTGGNQPQHFGDGTRLSIL.

This rearrangement joins TRBV6-4 to TRBJ1-2, with a possible D match to TRBD1 (6 bases). The length of the CDR3 is 14 residues. V was cut by 5 bases and J by 6 bases, with 16 bases left in between. The V gene's germline CDR1 is MRHNA and CDR2 SNTAGT. CDR3 residues: CASSKSGASDGYTF. In DNA, the CDR3 is TGTGCCAGCAGTAAATCGGGGGCGTCGGATGGCTACACCTTC.

The rearrangement links TRBV2 to TRBJ2-3, with D unclear. V lost 7 bases, J lost 0 bases, and 8 bases lay in between. The CDR3 contains 13 residues. The germline CDR1 and CDR2 sequences are SNHLY and FYNNEI. Here the CDR3 reads CASNEISTDTQYF. Here the CDR3 DNA reads TGTGCCAGCAACGAGATTAGCACAGATACGCAGTATTTT.

This chain joins TRBV6-4 and TRBJ2-1, with a possible D match to TRBD2 (5 bases). Germline CDR1 reads MRHNA; CDR2 reads SNTAGT. The CDR3 has 13 residues. V was cut by 2 bases and J by 3 bases, with 5 bases left in between. The CDR3 bases are TGTGCCAGCAGTGACCGGGACTACAATGAGCAGTTCTTC. It yields the protein CASSDRDYNEQFF.

This clone has a handful of counts. The chain links TRBV18 to TRBJ1-5, with D possibly matching TRBD1 (5 bases). The CDR3 has 16 amino acids. V lost 1 base and J 4 bases, leaving 14 bases between the germline ends. Germline loops: CDR1 KGHSH, CDR2 LQKENI. The CDR3, as DNA: TGTGCCAGCTCACCACGCTCAGGGTTGAGGAATCAGCCCCAGCATTTT. Translating gives CASSPRSGLRNQPQHF.

This chain joins TRBV19 and TRBJ2-1, with unresolved D. Per germline, CDR1 LNHDA and CDR2 SQIVND (reference sequence). The CDR3 runs to 12 residues. V shed 5 bases and J shed 4 bases, with 6 bases lying between them. CDR3 in DNA: TGTGCCAGTAGTGCCGGGTACAATGAGCAGTTCTTC. It is translated as CASSAGYNEQFF.

The CDR3 bases are TGCGCCAGCAGCTTGGACTTAGAGACTAGGGCTCGCGAGCAGTACTTC. It codes for CASSLDLETRAREQYF. This chain links TRBV5-1 with TRBJ2-7, with a weak D call TRBD2 (6 bases). The CDR3 loop spans 16 amino acids. Trimming left V 0 bases short and J 6 bases short, with 19 bases between. CDR1 is SGHRS and CDR2 is YFSETQ in the germline V gene.

The rearrangement links TRBV7-9 to TRBJ1-4; unclear D gene. V lost 3 bases to trimming and J lost 0 bases, with 5 bases between them. The CDR3 covers 14 residues. Germline CDR1 and CDR2: SEHNR and FQNEAQ (reference sequence). Here the CDR3 reads CASSFVATNEKLFF. In nucleotides, the CDR3 is TGTGCCAGCAGCTTTGTAGCAACTAATGAAAAACTGTTTTTT.

The V call is TRBV6-4, the J call TRBJ2-2, with D possibly being TRBD2 (7 bases). Trimming removed 10 bases at V and 3 bases at J, with 15 bases between. The CDR3 is made up of 14 amino acids. Germline V gives CDR1 MRHNA, CDR2 SNTAGT. CDR3 in DNA: TGTGCCACCCGCCGGGGGGCCGACACCGGGGAGCTGTTTTTT. It codes for CATRRGADTGELFF.

The rearrangement uses TRBV24-1 and TRBJ2-3; D is unresolved. The CDR3 spans 16 residues. CDR1 is KGHDR and CDR2 is SFDVKD in the germline V gene. The ends were cut back, 3 bases at V and 0 bases at J, with 12 bases in the middle. The CDR3 region has the DNA TGTGCCACCAGTGATCCCAGCGACCCTAGCACAGATACGCAGTATTTT. Translating gives CATSDPSDPSTDTQYF.

V is TRBV7-9 and J is TRBJ1-1; the D gene is possibly TRBD1 (6 bases). V was cut by 8 bases and J by 1 base, with 17 bases left in between. Per germline, CDR1 SEHNR and CDR2 FQNEAQ (reference sequence). There are 15 residues in the CDR3. In nucleotides, the CDR3 is TGTGCCAGCGGCGAACAGGGACTTTGGAACACTGAAGCTTTCTTT. It codes for CASGEQGLWNTEAFF.